Presented here are 29 T cell receptor beta chains from one specimen sequenced in a study of CD8+ T cells in alopecia areata. It was cDNA, reverse transcribed from extracted RNA, that served as the sequencing template. Repertoires were generated with immunoSEQ multiplex PCR, while TCRdb's copy carries only in-frame clones and drops some. This sample has 200,000 to 250,000 clones, with under 80% found just once. The input for sequencing was CD4+ T cells sorted from blood, taken at week 0. The receptors originated from a human donor with alopecia areata.

This chain uses TRBV30 with TRBJ2-7, with TRBD2 matching over 10 bases. Trimming at V came to 0 bases and at J to 2 bases, leaving 7 bases not matched to a gene. Germline CDR1 GTSNPN, CDR2 SVGIG (reference sequence). The CDR3 extends over 16 amino acids. As DNA, the CDR3 is TGTGCCTGGAGTGTCTTAGCGGGGGGCCCACCCTACGAGCAGTACTTC. Amino acid sequence: CAWSVLAGGPPYEQYF.

This clone appeared a few times. This sample also contains other DNA sequences that code for the same CDR3. V and J are TRBV30 and TRBJ1-2; 8 nucleotides match TRBD1. The trim removed 2 bases at V and 8 bases at J, leaving 1 base unmatched. Germline CDR1 reads GTSNPN; CDR2 reads SVGIG (reference sequence). The CDR3 has 11 amino acids. The chain's CDR3 is CAWSSGGGYTF. As DNA, the CDR3 is TGTGCCTGGAGTTCAGGGGGCGGCTACACCTTC.

This clone was observed a few times. The same CDR3 can be traced to other DNA sequences in this sample. This sequence joins TRBV7-2 and TRBJ1-1; the D gene is possibly TRBD1 (6 bases). Germline-derived CDR1 and CDR2 are SGHTA and FQGNSA. CDR3 length: 13 residues. Trimming cost V 4 bases and J 1 base, with 7 bases left between them. The CDR3 loop is CASSSDRNTEAFF. The CDR3 DNA sequence: TGTGCCAGCAGCTCGGACAGGAACACTGAAGCTTTCTTT.

The V and J genes are TRBV6-1 and TRBJ1-4, with D unresolved. The CDR3 runs 13 residues. CDR1 MNHNS and CDR2 SASEGT come from the germline V gene. The V and J ends lost 2 bases and 8 bases respectively, with 9 bases between them. CDR3 sequence reads: CASSETTGEKLFF. In DNA, the CDR3 is TGTGCCAGCAGTGAAACAACGGGAGAAAAACTGTTTTTT.

The V and J genes are TRBV29-1 and TRBJ2-5; D is unclear. Trimming shortened V by 6 bases and J by 4 bases, and 6 bases separated the two germline ends. The germline V gene encodes CDR1 SQVTM and CDR2 ANQGSEA. There are 10 residues in the CDR3. The CDR3: CSVASETQYF. The CDR3 DNA is TGCAGCGTCGCCTCAGAGACCCAGTACTTC.

CDR3 in DNA: TGTGCCAGCACAGGGACAATCGGAATGACCCAGTACTTC. Translation: CASTGTIGMTQYF. The rearrangement joins TRBV2 to TRBJ2-5; the D gene is possibly TRBD1 (6 bases). From germline, CDR1 is SNHLY and CDR2 FYNNEI. This CDR3 is 13 amino acids long. Trimming removed 7 bases from V and 7 bases from J, with 16 bases in between.

The V call is TRBV29-1, the J call TRBJ1-1; 8 bases match TRBD1. Germline-derived CDR1 and CDR2 are SQVTM and ANQGSEA. The CDR3 is made up of 14 amino acids. Losses at the gene ends were 5 bases for V and 3 bases for J; bases not matched to a gene: 8. In DNA form, the CDR3 reads TGCAGCGTTAACCCCTCGACAGGGGACACTGAAGCTTTCTTT. Translation: CSVNPSTGDTEAFF.

This chain uses TRBV30 with TRBJ1-6, with D possibly TRBD1 on 5 matching bases. In germline, CDR1 is GTSNPN, CDR2 SVGIG (reference sequence). The CDR3 length is 14 residues. Trimming took 2 bases from V and 9 from J, leaving 14 bases between them. The CDR3 nucleotides read TGTGCCTGGAGTACCCAGGGCAGCGGTTCACCCCTCCACTTT. It yields the protein CAWSTQGSGSPLHF.

The V gene is TRBV5-1, the J gene TRBJ1-6; D ambiguous. The CDR3 has 13 amino acids. Per germline, CDR1 SGHRS and CDR2 YFSETQ. V dropped 4 bases and J dropped 7 bases, with 9 bases sitting between them. The CDR3: CASSPEGNSPLHF. In DNA, the CDR3 is TGCGCCAGCAGCCCGGAAGGGAATTCACCCCTCCACTTT. The entire variable domain, with the rest obtained from reference TRBV5-1 and TRBJ1-6, is as follows: KAGVTQTPRYLIKTRGQQVTLSCSPISGHRSVSWYQQTPGQGLQFLFEYFSETQRNKGNFPGRFSGRQFSNSRSEMNVSTLELGDSALYLCASSPEGNSPLHFGNGTRLTVT.

This chain uses TRBV19 with TRBJ2-3, with 7 nucleotides matching TRBD2. The CDR3 consists of 14 residues. The V gene end was trimmed by 6 bases and the J gene end by 7 bases; junction bases not matched to a gene: 10. Germline V gene lookup returns CDR1 LNHDA and CDR2 SQIVND (reference sequence). CDR3 protein: CASRRTSGKYTQYF. CDR3 DNA: TGTGCCAGTAGACGGACTAGTGGAAAGTATACGCAGTATTTT. The full variable domain, rest sourced from reference TRBV19 and TRBJ2-3, is DGGITQSPKYLFRKEGQNVTLSCEQNLNHDAMYWYRQDPGQGLRLIYYSQIVNDFQKGDIAEGYSVSREKKESFPLTVTSAQKNPTAFYLCASRRTSGKYTQYFGPGTRLTVL.

This clone showed up just once. This rearrangement joins TRBV30 to TRBJ1-4, with a tentative D call TRBD1 (5 bases). This CDR3 is 14 amino acids long. The V and J ends lost 2 bases and 7 bases respectively, with 14 bases between them. CDR1 and CDR2 from the germline V gene are GTSNPN and SVGIG (reference sequence). CDR3 protein: CAWSRRGESEKLFF. The CDR3 DNA follows: TGTGCCTGGAGTCGACGGGGGGAGAGTGAAAAACTGTTTTTT.

This chain uses TRBV9 with TRBJ2-3; a weak D match, TRBD1 (5 bases). This CDR3 is built from 13 residues. V lost 1 base and J lost 4, with 7 bases in between. CDR1 is SGDLS, CDR2 YYNGEE, per germline. CDR3 nucleotide sequence: TGTGCCAGCAGCGTACGGACATCAGATACGCAGTATTTT. Protein product: CASSVRTSDTQYF.

The gene calls are TRBV20-1 and TRBJ2-5, with D maybe TRBD1 (5 bases). The V and J ends lost 2 bases and 13 bases respectively, with 14 bases between them. The CDR3 is 11 amino acids. Per the germline V gene, CDR1 is DFQATT and CDR2 is SNEGSKA (reference sequence). CDR3 in DNA: TGCAGTGCTAGACGGACATACCCACCGTACTTC. The encoded protein is CSARRTYPPYF.

The rearrangement joins TRBV6-5 to TRBJ2-2; the D gene is possibly TRBD1 (6 bases). CDR3 length equals 14 residues. Deletions cut 3 bases from V and 3 bases from J, with 8 bases between. CDR1 MNHEY and CDR2 SVGAGI come from the germline V gene. CDR3 in DNA: TGTGCCAGCAGTTATCAGGGGTACACCGGGGAGCTGTTTTTT. Translating gives CASSYQGYTGELFF.

The rearrangement uses TRBV29-1 and TRBJ2-3; TRBD1 aligns across 10 bases. This CDR3 comprises 14 residues. Germline V gene data show CDR1 as SQVTM and CDR2 as ANQGSEA. After removal of 7 bases from V and 1 base from J, the junction contained 5 bases not matched to a gene. The CDR3 nucleotides are TGCAGCGGAATCGGACAGGGGGGCACAGATACGCAGTATTTT. Translated, it gives CSGIGQGGTDTQYF.

The chain is built from TRBV30 and TRBJ2-5; 7 bases agree with TRBD1. Losses at the gene ends were 3 bases for V and 5 bases for J; bases not matched to a gene: 6. CDR1 and CDR2 (germline): GTSNPN, SVGIG (reference sequence). This CDR3 comprises 13 residues. The DNA for the CDR3 is TGTGCCTGGAGGTGGGACAGACAGGAGACCCAGTACTTC. Translated, it gives CAWRWDRQETQYF.

This chain links TRBV29-1 with TRBJ2-4, with a possible D match to TRBD1 (6 bases). The CDR3 loop spans 13 amino acids. From germline, CDR1 is SQVTM and CDR2 ANQGSEA. V dropped 6 bases and J dropped 7 bases, with 16 bases sitting between them. CDR3 sequence reads: CSVDSGTRNIQYF. CDR3 nucleotides: TGCAGCGTGGACTCCGGGACACGCAACATTCAGTACTTC.

V and J are TRBV30 and TRBJ1-6; D gene uncertain. Trimming removed 3 bases from V and 3 bases from J, with 12 bases in between. Germline V CDR1 and CDR2: GTSNPN, SVGIG (reference sequence). The CDR3 is 15 amino acids. DNA for the CDR3: TGTGCCTGGAGCGCACAGCACGGCTATAATTCACCCCTCCACTTT. Translating gives CAWSAQHGYNSPLHF.

The chain uses TRBV29-1 and TRBJ2-2; D uncertain. The CDR3 consists of 14 residues. Trimming took off 6 bases at V and 0 bases at J, with 11 bases between the two ends. CDR1 is SQVTM, CDR2 ANQGSEA, per germline. The DNA of the CDR3 is TGCAGCGTCGCCGTTTCTGCGAACACCGGGGAGCTGTTTTTT. Encoded protein: CSVAVSANTGELFF.

About this clone: The sample has other DNA sequences that encode this CDR3 too. The chain couples TRBV5-1 to TRBJ2-5; D not resolved. In germline, CDR1 is SGHRS, CDR2 YFSETQ. The CDR3 spans 13 residues. V was shortened by 0 bases and J by 2 bases, with 5 bases between the two germline ends. The DNA for the CDR3 is TGCGCCAGCAGCTTGGGTGTTCAAGAGACCCAGTACTTC. It yields the protein CASSLGVQETQYF.

The chain uses TRBV30 and TRBJ2-7; D is perhaps TRBD1 (6 bases). The CDR3 extends over 13 amino acids. From germline, CDR1 is GTSNPN and CDR2 SVGIG (reference sequence). V dropped 4 bases and J dropped 6 bases, with 16 bases sitting between them. CDR3 protein: CAWNTGLFTEQYF. The CDR3 DNA reads as TGTGCCTGGAACACAGGGCTTTTTACCGAGCAGTACTTC.

This chain uses TRBV18 with TRBJ2-6; no firm D call. Trimming stripped 3 bases from V and 0 bases from J, with 9 bases between. The CDR3 length is 16 residues. CDR1 and CDR2 (germline): KGHSH, LQKENI. CDR3 protein: CASSPAQHSGANVLTF. The CDR3 nucleotides read TGTGCCAGCTCACCTGCTCAGCACTCTGGGGCCAACGTCCTGACTTTC.

The chain joins TRBV15 to TRBJ2-3; D tentatively reads TRBD1 or TRBD2 (5 bases each). The CDR3 runs 16 residues. V was trimmed by 0 bases and J by 2 bases, leaving 12 bases between them. Per the germline V gene, CDR1 is LNHNV and CDR2 is YYDKDF (reference sequence). The CDR3 reads CATSRDPGPFTDTQYF. The CDR3 DNA reads as TGTGCCACCAGCAGAGACCCGGGGCCGTTCACAGATACGCAGTATTTT.

The chain couples TRBV30 to TRBJ1-2, with a weak D call TRBD1 (5 bases). Trimming pared 0 bases from V and 2 bases from J, leaving 7 bases between. The CDR3 consists of 13 residues. Germline assignment: CDR1 GTSNPN and CDR2 SVGIG (reference sequence). The CDR3 sequence is CAWSVEGNYGYTF. CDR3 bases: TGTGCCTGGAGTGTGGAGGGGAACTATGGCTACACCTTC.

The V call is TRBV2, the J call TRBJ1-2; 8 bases fit TRBD1. J lost 4 bases, V lost 8 bases, and 6 bases had no gene match. Germline-derived CDR1 and CDR2 are SNHLY and FYNNEI. The length of the CDR3 is 13 residues. CDR3 loop: CASAEDRAYGYTF. The DNA for the CDR3 is TGTGCCAGCGCAGAGGACAGGGCCTATGGCTACACCTTC. Filled out from reference TRBV2 and TRBJ1-2, the complete variable domain reads EPEVTQTPSHQVTQMGQEVILRCVPISNHLYFYWYRQILGQKVEFLVSFYNNEISEKSEIFDDQFSVERPDGSNFTLKIRSTKLEDSAMYFCASAEDRAYGYTFGSGTRLTVV.

The chain links TRBV18 to TRBJ2-1; TRBD1 aligns across 7 bases. The CDR3 has 15 residues. Germline trimming cut 6 bases from V and 4 bases from J; bases unmatched to any gene: 9. Germline V gene data show CDR1 as KGHSH and CDR2 as LQKENI. The CDR3 loop reads CASSLGLGQYNEQFF. The CDR3 DNA follows: TGTGCCAGCTCCCTAGGGCTGGGACAGTACAATGAGCAGTTCTTC. Drawing the rest from reference TRBV18 and TRBJ2-1, the complete variable domain is NAGVMQNPRHLVRRRGQEARLRCSPMKGHSHVYWYRQLPEEGLKFMVYLQKENIIDESGMPKERFSAEFPKEGPSILRIQQVVRGDSAAYFCASSLGLGQYNEQFFGPGTRLTVL.

The chain is built from TRBV30 and TRBJ1-1; D is possibly TRBD1 (5 bases). V was trimmed by 5 bases and J by 3 bases, leaving 7 bases between them. The length of the CDR3 is 11 residues. CDR1 is GTSNPN, CDR2 SVGIG, per germline (reference sequence). CDR3 sequence reads: CAWEGYTEAFF. The CDR3 DNA reads TGTGCCTGGGAGGGGTACACTGAAGCTTTCTTT.

As regards this clone: Other nucleotide sequences in the sample specify the same CDR3. This chain joins TRBV29-1 and TRBJ2-5; TRBD1 matches at 10 bases. The junction had 1 base not matched to a gene; V was cut back by 7 bases and J by 2 bases. Per the germline V gene, CDR1 is SQVTM and CDR2 is ANQGSEA. The CDR3 totals 12 residues. As DNA, the CDR3 is TGCAGCGGGGGACAGGGGCAAGAGACCCAGTACTTC. Amino acid sequence: CSGGQGQETQYF.

The rearrangement links TRBV7-8 to TRBJ2-1; TRBD2 agrees at 8 bases. Germline V gene lookup returns CDR1 SGHVS and CDR2 FQNEAQ. V lost 1 base, J lost 4 bases, and 3 bases stayed unmatched. CDR3 length: 15 amino acids. The CDR3 DNA reads as TGTGCCAGCAGCTTAGGAGGCGGGAGGTACAATGAGCAGTTCTTC. This translates into CASSLGGGRYNEQFF.